The next 4 T cell receptor beta chains were all read from a single sample in a study of radiotherapy plus CTLA-4 blockade in lung cancer. This table comes from immunoSEQ multiplex PCR, and its TCRdb copy is limited to in-frame clones, with some not included. The data show approximately 95,000 clones, approximately 78% seen once. The sequencing here drew on peripheral blood, taken from a patient treated with radiotherapy plus ipilimumab. The receptor set was obtained from a human donor with non-small cell lung cancer who had a partial response to radiotherapy plus ipilimumab.

The V call is TRBV15, the J call TRBJ1-2; D gene uncertain. The CDR3 is made up of 15 amino acids. The V gene's germline CDR1 is LNHNV and CDR2 YYDKDF (reference sequence). Trimming cost V 0 bases and J 8 bases, with 16 bases left between them. CDR3 DNA: TGTGCCACCAGCAGAGATACTAGGGTAGGATGGGGCTACACCTTC. Residues: CATSRDTRVGWGYTF.

V usage is TRBV7-9 and J usage is TRBJ1-4, with a weak D call TRBD1 (5 bases). Germline CDR1 reads SEHNR; CDR2 reads FQNEAQ (reference sequence). The length of the CDR3 is 14 residues. V dropped 3 bases and J dropped 8 bases, with 13 bases sitting between them. In DNA form, the CDR3 reads TGTGCCAGCAGCTTTCAGGGTTCTGGGGAAAAACTGTTTTTT. As protein: CASSFQGSGEKLFF. Variable domain in full (rest from reference TRBV7-9 and TRBJ1-4): DTGVSQNPRHKITKRGQNVTFRCDPISEHNRLYWYRQTLGQGPEFLTYFQNEAQLEKSRLLSDRFSAERPKGSFSTLEIQRTEQGDSAMYLCASSFQGSGEKLFFGSGTQLSVL.

The rearrangement uses TRBV19 and TRBJ1-5; 7 bases fit TRBD1. This CDR3 has 16 amino acids. V lost 6 bases to trimming and J lost 8 bases; unmatched junction nucleotides: 16. CDR1 is LNHDA, CDR2 SQIVND, per germline (reference sequence). CDR3 in amino acids: CASSLGIGQGGKPQHF. Written as DNA, the CDR3 is TGTGCCAGTAGCCTCGGGATAGGGCAGGGGGGTAAGCCCCAGCATTTT.

The rearrangement uses TRBV28 and TRBJ2-7; the match to TRBD2 covers 13 bases. Trimming removed 7 bases from V and 5 bases from J; junction bases left unmatched: 14. The germline V gene encodes CDR1 MDHEN and CDR2 SYDVKM. This CDR3 contains 17 residues. This CDR3 is CASIRHGTSGITHEQYF. DNA of the CDR3: TGTGCCAGCATTCGACACGGGACTAGCGGGATTACCCACGAGCAGTACTTC.